This TCR beta chain originates from a study of early T cells in non-severe SARS-CoV-2 infection (dated by TCRdb to the early 2020s). For the study in its entirety: TCR sequencing used bulk RNA from unsorted whole blood, so alpha and beta chains could not be paired.

V lost 4 bases and J lost 3 bases; the stretch between them is 13 bases long. The CDR3 runs 14 amino acids, cysteine and phenylalanine included. Just CDR3 DNA is preserved here, 42 bases in frame from base 1. According to the germline V gene (reference sequence), CDR1 reads SGHNT and CDR2 reads YYREEE. As regards this clonotype: Its antigen target is currently unknown. No quality values exist for individual bases; no much larger clone is one base distant.

Libraries came from 5' RACE. TCRdb names NextSeq 500 as the instrument used. The TCR library protocol attached unique molecular identifiers to individual cDNA molecules to correct for sequencing error and PCR bias. Both TCR alpha and beta chains were sequenced, and tight co-correlation was observed between alpha and beta sequence abundances in each sample. Per the authors' processing: Decombinator V4 was used to perform V gene, J gene and CDR3 annotation of TCR sequences. Expanded TCRs were defined as changing significantly between any two time points under a Poisson model with p below 0.0001. TCR abundances were normalised to the total number of TCRs sequenced per sample and expressed as counts per million. TRAV1-2 paired with TRAJ12, TRAJ20 or TRAJ33 defined MAIT TCRs, while TRAV10 paired with TRAJ18 defined iNKT TCRs. A search of VDJdb, accessed on 1 November 2021, was run for TCRs annotated to CMV, EBV and SARS-CoV-2, with TCRs annotated for multiple antigens excluded. TCRdb applied fastp at Q25 and MiXCR to the public reads, then kept only in-frame beta chains. Every distinct CDR3 protein forms one entry, paired with its most common genes and DNA. In this record, the V and J calls reflect TCRdb's handling and not the investigators' own analysis. The sample table holds about 50,000 distinct CDR3 sequences, of which around 9.6% were seen once. The ten largest clones take up 4% to 5.5% of the sample.

Results the study describes overall, beyond this receptor: VDJdb matching was skewed toward anti-spike CD8 responses and likely underestimated virus-specific expansions by missing private and CD4 specificities.

The study was a case-control design nested within a healthcare worker cohort in London, UK, with weekly nasopharyngeal swab PCR tests and blood sampling. Between 23 and 31 March 2020, the week of the UK lockdown, healthcare workers were enrolled and then followed up weekly for as long as 16 weeks. This receptor was obtained from an adult who was a healthcare worker with PCR-confirmed SARS-CoV-2 infection or an uninfected control (not recorded which). The sequenced sample was whole blood, obtained at baseline. Recombination linked TRBV5-4 to TRBJ2-5; TRBD2 could be the D gene, as 6 bases match. In nucleotides, the sequence is TGTGCCAGCAGCCCTGGAGGGCCAGAAGAGACCCAGTACTTC. Its protein is CASSPGGPEETQYF.